This T cell receptor beta chain was recovered during a study of T cells in Graves' hyperthyroidism and ophthalmopathy (dated by TCRdb to the late 2010s). Turning to the overall study: Peripheral blood samples were taken at initial diagnosis, before any treatment was given. In addition, the study compared T-cell repertoires in thyroid tissue and in blood from about 6 Graves' hyperthyroidism patients. Once sampling was done, hyperthyroidism patients were given methimazole at a starting dose of 30 mg daily, whereas ophthalmopathy patients were given high-dose intravenous methylprednisolone. The paper reports TCR Vbeta CDR3 sequencing of approximately 140 peripheral blood samples: around 45 ophthalmopathy, roughly 80 hyperthyroidism and 17 progressor patients. The 100 or so discovery patients were divided at random into training and test sets in a 7:3 ratio. Prospective prediction of ophthalmopathy was tested in an independent validation cohort of approximately 19 hyperthyroidism patients and 17 patients who later progressed to ophthalmopathy. To identify distinguishing TCR V-J signatures, a discovery cohort of 95 to 100 patients was used, comprising 40 to 45 with Graves' ophthalmopathy and approximately 57 with stable Graves' hyperthyroidism. Findings and caveats that apply to the study as a whole: Sample size was not statistically predetermined, and blinding of investigators to group allocation was not performed. Most expanded thyroid clonotypes (frequency above 0.001) were also found in blood, which suggests that blood repertoires may mirror thyroid immune responses. During validation, the model predicted progression to ophthalmopathy a median of around 7 months ahead of onset, with roughly 65% sensitivity and 72.22% specificity. A 13 V-J signature model separated ophthalmopathy from stable hyperthyroidism, with about 88% sensitivity and about 81% specificity in cross-validation and 80%/75% in testing.

This clonotype came up a few times. The antigen it binds to is not known. Base qualities are not recorded, but no much larger clone differs from it by a single base. TCR beta CDR3 regions were amplified from RNA transcripts. The TCR CDR3 was subjected to a first round of RT-PCR using the HTBI primer set and the Qiagen OneStep RT-PCR kit. The libraries were constructed in a second round of multiplex PCR and then size-selected and purified. Paired-end sequencing of the libraries was performed with 100 bp reads on an Illumina HiSeq2000. On the study's bioinformatics: SOAPnuke was used to process the raw data, with reads discarded if the reads contained adapters or uncalled bases, had a mean Phred below 15, or lacked an exact constant-primer or identifier match. COPE v1.2.5 was used to merge the high-quality paired reads, and each unique nucleotide sequence was defined as a clonotype. Clonotypes were aligned to IMGT TRBV, TRBD and TRBJ reference segments using MiTCR v1.1. Only V-J combinations with frequency above 0.0001, covering approximately 99% of repertoires, were analysed. The TCS score was defined as F50 (clonal expansion) divided by E x V (chaos), with BLOSUM62-based TCRdist calculated between CDR3 peptides within each V-J. Welch's t-statistics and random forest reduced fewer than 600 V-J features to roughly 13, which were used in a naive Bayes classifier (R e1071). The raw public reads went through TCRdb reprocessing: fastp at Q25, MiXCR clone calling, in-frame beta chains kept. Here each entry gathers all rows of one CDR3 protein and keeps the most common genes and DNA. The V and J calls here are based on TCRdb, not the publication. This sample lists approximately 530,000 distinct CDR3 sequences; 15% to 20% were detected once. 47% of the sample comes from the top ten.

Ophthalmopathy patients had moderately to severely active disease, Clinical Activity Score of at least 3, NOSPECS grade of at least 4, and duration under 3 months. Exclusion was applied to patients with uncontrolled infections, other autoimmune diseases, pregnancy or lactation. Clinical symptoms, serum thyroxine and TRAb, thyroid ultrasound, and orbital computed tomography formed the basis for the diagnoses. Ficoll-Paque density gradient centrifugation was used to isolate PBMCs from around 10 ml of fresh peripheral blood. Total RNA was extracted using Trizol reagent, and RNA quality was assessed on an Agilent 2100 Bioanalyzer. This receptor was identified in a man between 40 and 49 years old with Graves' ophthalmopathy. The specimen sequenced was blood.

The CDR3 loop reads CASTGTTVTTPYGYTF. The DNA sequence is as follows: TGTGCCAGCACAGGGACAACCGTCACTACCCCGTATGGCTACACCTTC. The chain couples TRBV6-1 to TRBJ1-2; TRBD1 is a weak D gene call, 6 bases matching. Trimming costs V 7 bases and J 5 bases, and their ends lie 23 bases apart. The CDR3 sequence holds 16 residues, the cysteine and phenylalanine included. Here the CDR3 DNA is all that survives: 48 bases in frame from base 1. The germline V gene sets CDR1 to MNHNS and CDR2 to SASEGT.